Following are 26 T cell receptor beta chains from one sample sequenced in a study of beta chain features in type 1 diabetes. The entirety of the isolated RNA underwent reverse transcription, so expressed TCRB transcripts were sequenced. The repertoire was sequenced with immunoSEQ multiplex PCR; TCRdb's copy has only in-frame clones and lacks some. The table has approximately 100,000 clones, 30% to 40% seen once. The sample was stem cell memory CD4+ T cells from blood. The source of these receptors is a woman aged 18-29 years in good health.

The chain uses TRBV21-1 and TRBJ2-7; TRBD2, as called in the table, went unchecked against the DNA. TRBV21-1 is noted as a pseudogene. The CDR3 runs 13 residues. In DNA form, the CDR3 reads TGTGCCAGCAGCTCCGGGGGAACCTACGAGCAGTACTTC. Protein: CASSSGGTYEQYF.

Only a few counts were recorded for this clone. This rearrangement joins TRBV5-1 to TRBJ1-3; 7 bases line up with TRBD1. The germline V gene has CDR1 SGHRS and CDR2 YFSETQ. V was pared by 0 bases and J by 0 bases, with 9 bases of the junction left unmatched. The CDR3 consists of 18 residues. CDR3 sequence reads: CASSLDLTGQLSGNTIYF. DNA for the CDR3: TGCGCCAGCAGCTTGGATCTGACAGGGCAACTCTCTGGAAACACCATATATTTT.

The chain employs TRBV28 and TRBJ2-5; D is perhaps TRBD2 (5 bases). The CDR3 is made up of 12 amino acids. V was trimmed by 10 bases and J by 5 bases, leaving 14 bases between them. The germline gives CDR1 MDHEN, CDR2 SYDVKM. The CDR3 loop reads CATSLRGETQYF. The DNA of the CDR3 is TGTGCCACATCTTTACGAGGGGAGACCCAGTACTTC.

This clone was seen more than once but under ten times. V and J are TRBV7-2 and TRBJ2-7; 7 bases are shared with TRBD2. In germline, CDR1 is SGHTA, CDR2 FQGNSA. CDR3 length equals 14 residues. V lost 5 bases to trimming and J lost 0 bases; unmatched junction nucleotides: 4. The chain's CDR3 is CASSRTSASYEQYF. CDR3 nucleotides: TGTGCCAGCAGCCGTACTAGCGCCTCCTACGAGCAGTACTTC.

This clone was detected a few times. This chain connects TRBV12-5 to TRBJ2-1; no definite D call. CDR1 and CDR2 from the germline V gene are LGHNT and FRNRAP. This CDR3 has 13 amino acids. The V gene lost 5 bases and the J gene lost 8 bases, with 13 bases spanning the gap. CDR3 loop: CASGALFGHEQFF. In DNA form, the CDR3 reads TGTGCTAGTGGTGCCCTATTTGGGCATGAGCAGTTCTTC.

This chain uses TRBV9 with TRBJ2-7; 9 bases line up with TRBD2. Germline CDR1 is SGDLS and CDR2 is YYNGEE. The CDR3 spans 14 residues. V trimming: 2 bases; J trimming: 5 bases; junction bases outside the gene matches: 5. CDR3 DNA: TGTGCCAGCAGCGTTAGCGGGAGCGTTAACGAGCAGTACTTC. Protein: CASSVSGSVNEQYF.

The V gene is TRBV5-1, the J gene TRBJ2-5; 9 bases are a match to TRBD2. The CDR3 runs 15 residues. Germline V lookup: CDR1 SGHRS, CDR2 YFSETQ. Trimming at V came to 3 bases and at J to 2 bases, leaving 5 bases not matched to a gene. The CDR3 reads CASSWGTSRQETQYF. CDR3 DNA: TGCGCCAGCAGCTGGGGGACTAGCAGACAAGAGACCCAGTACTTC.

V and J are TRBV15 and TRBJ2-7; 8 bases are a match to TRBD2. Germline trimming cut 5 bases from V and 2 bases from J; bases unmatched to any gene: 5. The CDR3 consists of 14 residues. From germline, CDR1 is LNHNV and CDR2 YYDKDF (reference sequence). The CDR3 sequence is CATSLERGPYEQYF. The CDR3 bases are TGTGCCACCAGCTTGGAGCGGGGGCCCTACGAGCAGTACTTC. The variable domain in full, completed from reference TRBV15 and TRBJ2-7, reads DAMVIQNPRYQVTQFGKPVTLSCSQTLNHNVMYWYQQKSSQAPKLLFHYYDKDFNNEADTPDNFQSRRPNTSFCFLDIRSPGLGDTAMYLCATSLERGPYEQYFGPGTRLTVT.

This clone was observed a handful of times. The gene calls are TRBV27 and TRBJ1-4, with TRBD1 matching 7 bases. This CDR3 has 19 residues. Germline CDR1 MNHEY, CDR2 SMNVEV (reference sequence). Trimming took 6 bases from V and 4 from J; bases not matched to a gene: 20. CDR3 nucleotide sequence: TGTGCCAGCAGCACGATTAAGGGGTTTAAACAGGGGTTTAATGAAAAACTGTTTTTT. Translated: CASSTIKGFKQGFNEKLFF.

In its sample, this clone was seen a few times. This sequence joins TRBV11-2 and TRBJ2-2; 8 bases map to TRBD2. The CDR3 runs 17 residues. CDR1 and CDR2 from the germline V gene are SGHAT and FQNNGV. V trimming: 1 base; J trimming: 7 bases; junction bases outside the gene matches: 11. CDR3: CASSLVGAGALGGELFF. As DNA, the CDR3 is TGTGCCAGCAGCTTAGTAGGAGCGGGAGCCCTGGGCGGGGAGCTGTTTTTT.

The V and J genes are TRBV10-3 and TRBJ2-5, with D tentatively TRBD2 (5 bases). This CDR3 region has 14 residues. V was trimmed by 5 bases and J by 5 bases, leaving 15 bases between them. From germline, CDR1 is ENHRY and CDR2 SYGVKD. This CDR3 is CAISSISGWETQYF. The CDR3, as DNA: TGTGCCATCAGTTCCATTTCGGGATGGGAGACCCAGTACTTC.

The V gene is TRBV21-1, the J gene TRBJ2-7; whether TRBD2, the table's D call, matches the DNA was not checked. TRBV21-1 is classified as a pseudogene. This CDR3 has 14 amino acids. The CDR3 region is CASRVERDRYEQYF. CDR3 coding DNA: TGTGCCAGCAGGGTAGAGCGGGACCGCTACGAGCAGTACTTC.

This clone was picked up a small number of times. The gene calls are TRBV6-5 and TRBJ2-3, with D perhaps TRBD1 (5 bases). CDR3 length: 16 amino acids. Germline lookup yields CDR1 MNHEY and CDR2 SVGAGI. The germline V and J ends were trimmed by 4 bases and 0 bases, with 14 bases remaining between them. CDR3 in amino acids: CASSWVRVTSTDTQYF. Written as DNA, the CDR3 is TGTGCCAGCAGTTGGGTCAGGGTTACTAGCACAGATACGCAGTATTTT.

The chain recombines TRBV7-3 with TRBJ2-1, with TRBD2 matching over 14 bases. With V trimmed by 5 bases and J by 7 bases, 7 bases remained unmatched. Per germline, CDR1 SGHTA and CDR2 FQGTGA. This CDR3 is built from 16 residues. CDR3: CASSARLAGGGNEQFF. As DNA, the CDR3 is TGTGCCAGCAGCGCCAGACTAGCGGGAGGGGGAAATGAGCAGTTCTTC.

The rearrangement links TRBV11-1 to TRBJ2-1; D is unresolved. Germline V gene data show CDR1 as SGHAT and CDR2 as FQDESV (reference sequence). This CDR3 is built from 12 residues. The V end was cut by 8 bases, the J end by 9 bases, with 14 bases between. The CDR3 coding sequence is TGTGCCAGCGGGCTTTTAGTCGGTGAGCAGTTCTTC. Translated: CASGLLVGEQFF.

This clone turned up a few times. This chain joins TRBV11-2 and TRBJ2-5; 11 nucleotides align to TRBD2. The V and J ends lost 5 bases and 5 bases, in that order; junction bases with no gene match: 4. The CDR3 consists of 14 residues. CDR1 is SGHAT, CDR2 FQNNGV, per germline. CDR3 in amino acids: CASSTSGSRETQYF. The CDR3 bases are TGTGCCAGCAGCACTAGCGGGAGTCGGGAGACCCAGTACTTC. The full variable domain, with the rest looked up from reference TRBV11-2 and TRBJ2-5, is EAGVAQSPRYKIIEKRQSVAFWCNPISGHATLYWYQQILGQGPKLLIQFQNNGVVDDSQLPKDRFSAERLKGVDSTLKIQPAKLEDSAVYLCASSTSGSRETQYFGPGTRLLVL.

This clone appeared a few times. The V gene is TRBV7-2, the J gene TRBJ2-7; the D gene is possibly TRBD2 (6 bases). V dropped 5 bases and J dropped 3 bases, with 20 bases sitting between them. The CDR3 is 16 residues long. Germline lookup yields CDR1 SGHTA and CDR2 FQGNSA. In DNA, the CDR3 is TGTGCCAGCAGCCCCCCCCAGGGCGGGACTGGCTACGAGCAGTACTTC. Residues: CASSPPQGGTGYEQYF.

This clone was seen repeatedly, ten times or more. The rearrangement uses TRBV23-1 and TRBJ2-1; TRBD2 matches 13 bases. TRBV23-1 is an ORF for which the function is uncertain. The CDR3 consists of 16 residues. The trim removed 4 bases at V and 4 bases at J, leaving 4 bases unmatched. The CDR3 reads CASSPRLAGGYNEQFF. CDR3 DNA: TGCGCCAGCAGTCCACGACTAGCGGGAGGATACAATGAGCAGTTCTTC.

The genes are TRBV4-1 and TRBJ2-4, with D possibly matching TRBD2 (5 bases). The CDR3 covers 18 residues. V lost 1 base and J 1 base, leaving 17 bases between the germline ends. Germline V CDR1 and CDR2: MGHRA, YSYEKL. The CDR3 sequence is CASSQGGAFGMAKNIQYF. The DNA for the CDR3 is TGCGCCAGCAGCCAAGGAGGAGCTTTCGGGATGGCCAAAAACATTCAGTACTTC.

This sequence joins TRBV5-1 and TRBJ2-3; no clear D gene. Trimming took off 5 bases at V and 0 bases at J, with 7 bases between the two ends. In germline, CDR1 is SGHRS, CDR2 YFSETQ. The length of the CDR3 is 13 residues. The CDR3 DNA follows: TGCGCCAGCAGGGGCAGTAGCACAGATACGCAGTATTTT. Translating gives CASRGSSTDTQYF.

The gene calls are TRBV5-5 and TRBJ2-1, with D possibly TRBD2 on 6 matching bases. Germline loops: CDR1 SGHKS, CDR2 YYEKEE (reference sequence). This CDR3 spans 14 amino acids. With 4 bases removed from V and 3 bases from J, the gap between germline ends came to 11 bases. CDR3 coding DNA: TGTGCCAGCAGCGAGCGGGCCTTCTACAATGAGCAGTTCTTC. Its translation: CASSERAFYNEQFF.

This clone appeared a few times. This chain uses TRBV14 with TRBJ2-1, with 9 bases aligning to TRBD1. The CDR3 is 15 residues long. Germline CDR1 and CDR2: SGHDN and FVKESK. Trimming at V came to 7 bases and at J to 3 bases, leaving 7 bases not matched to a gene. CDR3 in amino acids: CASTPGTGIYNEQFF. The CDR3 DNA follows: TGTGCCAGCACCCCCGGGACAGGGATCTACAATGAGCAGTTCTTC.

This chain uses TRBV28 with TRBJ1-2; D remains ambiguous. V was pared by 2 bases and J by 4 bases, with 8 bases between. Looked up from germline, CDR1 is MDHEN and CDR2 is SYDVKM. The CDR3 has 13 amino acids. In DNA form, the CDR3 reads TGTGCCAGCAGTTTAGTAGCCATCTATGGCTACACCTTC. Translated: CASSLVAIYGYTF.

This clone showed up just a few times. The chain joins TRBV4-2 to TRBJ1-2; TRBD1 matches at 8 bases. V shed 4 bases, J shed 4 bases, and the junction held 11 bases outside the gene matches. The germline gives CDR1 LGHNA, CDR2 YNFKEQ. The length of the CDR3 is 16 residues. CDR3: CASSRDRTGQGYGYTF. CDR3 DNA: TGTGCCAGCAGCCGGGATAGGACAGGGCAAGGCTATGGCTACACCTTC.

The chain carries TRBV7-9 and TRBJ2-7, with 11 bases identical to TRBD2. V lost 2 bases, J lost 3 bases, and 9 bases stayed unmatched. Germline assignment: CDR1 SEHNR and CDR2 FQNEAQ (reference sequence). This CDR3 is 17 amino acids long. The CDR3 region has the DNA TGTGCCAGCAGCTTATTTGGTCGTGGGACTAGCGGCTACGAGCAGTACTTC. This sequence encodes CASSLFGRGTSGYEQYF.

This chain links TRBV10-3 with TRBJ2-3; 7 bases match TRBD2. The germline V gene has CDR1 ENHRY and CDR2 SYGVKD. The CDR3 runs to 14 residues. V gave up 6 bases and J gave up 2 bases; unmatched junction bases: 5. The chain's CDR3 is CAIRGAGYTDTQYF. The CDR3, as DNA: TGTGCCATCAGGGGAGCGGGGTACACAGATACGCAGTATTTT.